This T cell receptor beta chain derives from a study of T-cell reconstitution after alpha-beta-depleted transplantation in children. General study results and limits: Reportedly, roughly two months post-transplant, alpha-beta T cells arose from several hundred expanded graft clones.

This clonotype was observed at least ten times. Its antigen is as yet unknown. Germline V gene lookup returns CDR1 SEHNR and CDR2 FQNEAQ (reference sequence). Deletions cut 7 bases from V and 6 bases from J, with 18 bases between. The CDR3 has 15 residues. It was with unique molecular identifiers that the TCRbeta library was prepared. TCRdb re-called the PCR reads through MiXCR, storing one row per CDR3 protein. Among around 120,000 distinct CDR3 sequences, 23% were seen once, and the ten largest hold 8% to 11%. The V call is TRBV7-9, the J call TRBJ2-2, with D tentatively TRBD1 (7 bases). The sequences come from PBMCs, mostly from graft donor cells, collected 180 days after TCRalphabeta/CD19-depleted stem cell transplant. This clonotype was obtained from a male patient aged 2-15 years who had a stem cell transplant for chronic granulomatous disease, so the T cells may come from the graft donor. This CDR3 reads CASTPDRRVPGELFF. CDR3 in DNA: TGTGCCAGCACCCCGGACAGGAGGGTTCCCGGGGAGCTGTTTTTT.